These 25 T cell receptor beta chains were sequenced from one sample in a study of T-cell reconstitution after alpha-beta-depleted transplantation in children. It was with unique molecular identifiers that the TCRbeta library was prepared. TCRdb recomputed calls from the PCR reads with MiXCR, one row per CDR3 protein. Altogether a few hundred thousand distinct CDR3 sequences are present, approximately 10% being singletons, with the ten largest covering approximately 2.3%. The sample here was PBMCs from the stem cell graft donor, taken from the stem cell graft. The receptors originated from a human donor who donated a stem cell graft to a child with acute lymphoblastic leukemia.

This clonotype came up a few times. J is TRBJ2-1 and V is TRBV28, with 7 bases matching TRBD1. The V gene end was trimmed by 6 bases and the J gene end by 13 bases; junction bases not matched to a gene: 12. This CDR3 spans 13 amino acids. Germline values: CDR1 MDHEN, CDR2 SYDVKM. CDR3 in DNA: TGTGCCAGCAGCAGAATTTACCGGGACAGTCAGTTCTTC. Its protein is CASSRIYRDSQFF.

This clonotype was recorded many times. This chain's CDR3 is CASSPWGETQYF. The DNA of the CDR3 is TGTGCCAGCAGCCCATGGGGTGAGACCCAGTACTTC. The J gene is TRBJ2-5, the V gene TRBV6-6, with D unclear. V was cut by 6 bases and J by 5 bases, with 10 bases left in between. Germline V lookup: CDR1 MNHNY, CDR2 SVGAGI (reference sequence). The CDR3 runs 12 residues.

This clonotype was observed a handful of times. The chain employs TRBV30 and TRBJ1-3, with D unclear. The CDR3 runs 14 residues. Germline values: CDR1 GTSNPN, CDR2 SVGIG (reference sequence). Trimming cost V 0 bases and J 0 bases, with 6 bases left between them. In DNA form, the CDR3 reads TGTGCCTGGAGTGTACGTTCCTCTGGAAACACCATATATTTT. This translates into CAWSVRSSGNTIYF.

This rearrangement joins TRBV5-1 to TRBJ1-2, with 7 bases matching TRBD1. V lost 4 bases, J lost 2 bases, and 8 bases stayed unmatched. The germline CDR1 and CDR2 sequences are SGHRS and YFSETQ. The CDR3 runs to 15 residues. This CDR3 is CASSPGTAENYGYTF. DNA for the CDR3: TGCGCCAGCAGCCCCGGGACAGCCGAGAACTATGGCTACACCTTC. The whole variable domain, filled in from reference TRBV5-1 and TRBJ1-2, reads KAGVTQTPRYLIKTRGQQVTLSCSPISGHRSVSWYQQTPGQGLQFLFEYFSETQRNKGNFPGRFSGRQFSNSRSEMNVSTLELGDSALYLCASSPGTAENYGYTFGSGTRLTVV.

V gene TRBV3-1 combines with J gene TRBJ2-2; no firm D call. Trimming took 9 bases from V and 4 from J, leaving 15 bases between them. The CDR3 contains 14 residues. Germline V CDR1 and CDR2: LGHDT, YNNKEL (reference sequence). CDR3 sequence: CASVDRPATGELFF. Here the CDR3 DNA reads TGTGCCAGTGTGGACCGACCCGCCACCGGGGAGCTGTTTTTT.

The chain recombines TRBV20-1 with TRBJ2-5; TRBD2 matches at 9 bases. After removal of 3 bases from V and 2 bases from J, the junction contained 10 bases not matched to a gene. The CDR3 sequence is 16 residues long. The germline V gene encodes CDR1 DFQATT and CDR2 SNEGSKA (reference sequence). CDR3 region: CSASTSGSWEQETQYF. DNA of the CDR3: TGCAGTGCTAGTACTAGCGGGTCCTGGGAGCAAGAGACCCAGTACTTC.

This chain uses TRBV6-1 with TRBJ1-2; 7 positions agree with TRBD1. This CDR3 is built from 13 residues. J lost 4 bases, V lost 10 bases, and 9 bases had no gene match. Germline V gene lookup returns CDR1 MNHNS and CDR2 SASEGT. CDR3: CANRKTGIYGYTF. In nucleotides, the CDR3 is TGTGCCAACCGAAAGACAGGGATCTATGGCTACACCTTC.

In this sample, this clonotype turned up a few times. The CDR3 spells CASSQESAGGTDTQYF. DNA of the CDR3: TGTGCCAGCAGCCAAGAGTCAGCGGGAGGGACAGATACGCAGTATTTT. J is TRBJ2-3 and V is TRBV4-2; TRBD2 aligns across 10 bases. Unmatched junction bases numbered 3, after V lost 0 bases and J lost 3 bases. CDR3 length: 16 amino acids. CDR1 and CDR2 from the germline V gene are LGHNA and YNFKEQ.

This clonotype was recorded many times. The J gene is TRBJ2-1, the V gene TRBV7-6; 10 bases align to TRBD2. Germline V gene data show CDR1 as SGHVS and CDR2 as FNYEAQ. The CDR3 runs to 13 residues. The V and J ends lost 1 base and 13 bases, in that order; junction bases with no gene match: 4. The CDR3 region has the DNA TGTGCCAGCAGCTTAGAACTAGCGGGGCTACAGTTCTTC. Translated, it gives CASSLELAGLQFF.

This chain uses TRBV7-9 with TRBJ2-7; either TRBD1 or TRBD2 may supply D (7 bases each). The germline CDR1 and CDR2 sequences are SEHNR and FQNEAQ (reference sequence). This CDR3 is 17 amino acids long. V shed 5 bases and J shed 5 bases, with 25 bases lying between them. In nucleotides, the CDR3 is TGTGCCAGCAGCGAAGTACGCAGGGGGAGGGCTCTCCACGAGCAGTACTTC. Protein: CASSEVRRGRALHEQYF.

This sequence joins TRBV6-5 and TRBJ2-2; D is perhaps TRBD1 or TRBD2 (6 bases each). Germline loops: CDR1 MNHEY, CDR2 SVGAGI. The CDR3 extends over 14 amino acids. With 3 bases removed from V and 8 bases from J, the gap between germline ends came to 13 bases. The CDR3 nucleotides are TGTGCCAGCAGTTATCGGGGGCTGGCGGGGGAGCTGTTTTTT. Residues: CASSYRGLAGELFF.

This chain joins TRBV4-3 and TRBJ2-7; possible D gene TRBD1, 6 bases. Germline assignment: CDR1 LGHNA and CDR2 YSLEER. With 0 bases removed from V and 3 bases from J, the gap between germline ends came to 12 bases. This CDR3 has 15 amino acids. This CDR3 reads CASSQDRDIGYEQYF. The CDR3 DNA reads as TGCGCCAGCAGCCAAGACCGGGACATCGGCTACGAGCAGTACTTC.

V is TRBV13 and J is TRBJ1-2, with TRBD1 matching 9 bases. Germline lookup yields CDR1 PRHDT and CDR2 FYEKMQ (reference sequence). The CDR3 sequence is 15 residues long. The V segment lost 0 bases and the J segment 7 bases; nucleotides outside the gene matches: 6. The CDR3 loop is CASSLGTGTGFGYTF. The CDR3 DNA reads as TGTGCCAGCAGCTTAGGCACCGGGACAGGGTTTGGCTACACCTTC.

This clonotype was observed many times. The CDR3 DNA sequence: TGTGCCAGCAGCTCGGGACTAGCGGGAAGCTCCTACGAGCAGTACTTC. Its protein is CASSSGLAGSSYEQYF. The V and J genes are TRBV7-2 and TRBJ2-7, with 13 bases matching TRBD2. The CDR3 has 16 amino acids. Germline V gene lookup returns CDR1 SGHTA and CDR2 FQGNSA. V lost 4 bases to trimming and J lost 0 bases; unmatched junction nucleotides: 3.

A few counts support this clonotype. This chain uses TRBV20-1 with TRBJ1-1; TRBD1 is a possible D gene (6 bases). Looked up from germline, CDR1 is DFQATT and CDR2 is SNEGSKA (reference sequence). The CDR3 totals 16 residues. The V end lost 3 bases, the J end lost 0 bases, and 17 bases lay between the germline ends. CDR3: CSARMGADHMNTEAFF. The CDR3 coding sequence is TGCAGTGCTAGGATGGGGGCAGATCACATGAACACTGAAGCTTTCTTT.

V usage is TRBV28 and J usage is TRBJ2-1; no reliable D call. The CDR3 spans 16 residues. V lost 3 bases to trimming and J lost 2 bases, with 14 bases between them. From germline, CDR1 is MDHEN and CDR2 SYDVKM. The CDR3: CASSFDPEYAYNEQFF. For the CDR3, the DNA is TGTGCCAGCAGTTTCGACCCAGAATACGCCTACAATGAGCAGTTCTTC.

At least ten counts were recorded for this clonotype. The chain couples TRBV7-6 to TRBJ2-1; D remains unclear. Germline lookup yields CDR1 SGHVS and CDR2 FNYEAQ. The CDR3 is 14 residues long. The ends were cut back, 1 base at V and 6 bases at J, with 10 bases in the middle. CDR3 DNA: TGTGCCAGCAGCTTAGTTCCTAGAACCAATGAGCAGTTCTTC. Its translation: CASSLVPRTNEQFF.

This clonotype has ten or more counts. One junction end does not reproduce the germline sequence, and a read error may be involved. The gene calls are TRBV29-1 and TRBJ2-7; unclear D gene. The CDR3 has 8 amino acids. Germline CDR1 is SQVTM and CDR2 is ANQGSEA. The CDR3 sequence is CSVGPKSF. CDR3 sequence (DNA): TGCAGCGTTGGACCAAAAAGCTTC.

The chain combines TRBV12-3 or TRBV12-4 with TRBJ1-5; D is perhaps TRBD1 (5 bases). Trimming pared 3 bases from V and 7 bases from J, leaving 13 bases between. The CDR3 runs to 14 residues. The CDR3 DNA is TGTGCCAGCAGTTTGTCTTTGGGGACCCAGCCCCAGCATTTT. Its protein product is CASSLSLGTQPQHF.

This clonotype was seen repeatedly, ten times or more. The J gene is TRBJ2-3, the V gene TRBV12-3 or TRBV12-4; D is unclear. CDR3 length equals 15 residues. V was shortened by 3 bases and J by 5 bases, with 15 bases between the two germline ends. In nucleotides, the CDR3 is TGTGCCAGCAGTTTTAGAAGGGATCTACAAGATACGCAGTATTTT. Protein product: CASSFRRDLQDTQYF.

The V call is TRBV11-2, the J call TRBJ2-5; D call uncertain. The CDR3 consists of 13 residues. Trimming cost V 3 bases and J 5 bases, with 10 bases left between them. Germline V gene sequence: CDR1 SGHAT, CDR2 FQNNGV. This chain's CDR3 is CASSFPLNETQYF. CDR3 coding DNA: TGTGCCAGCAGCTTTCCACTGAACGAGACCCAGTACTTC.

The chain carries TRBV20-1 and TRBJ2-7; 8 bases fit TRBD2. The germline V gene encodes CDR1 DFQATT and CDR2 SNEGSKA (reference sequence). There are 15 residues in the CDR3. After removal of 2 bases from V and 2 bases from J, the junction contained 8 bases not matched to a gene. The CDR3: CSARLSGTHPYEQYF. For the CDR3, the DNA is TGCAGTGCTAGACTTAGCGGGACTCATCCCTACGAGCAGTACTTC.

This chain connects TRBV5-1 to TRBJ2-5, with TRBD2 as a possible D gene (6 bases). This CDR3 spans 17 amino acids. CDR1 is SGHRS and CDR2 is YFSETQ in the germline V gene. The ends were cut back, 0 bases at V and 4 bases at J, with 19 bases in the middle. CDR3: CASSLAIGVASVETQYF. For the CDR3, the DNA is TGCGCCAGCAGCTTGGCCATCGGAGTAGCTAGCGTAGAGACCCAGTACTTC.

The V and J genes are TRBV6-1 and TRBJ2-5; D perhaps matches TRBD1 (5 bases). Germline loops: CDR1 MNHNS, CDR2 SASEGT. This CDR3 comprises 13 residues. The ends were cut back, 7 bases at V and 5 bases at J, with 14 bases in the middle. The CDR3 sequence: CASNPVSGETQYF. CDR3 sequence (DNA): TGTGCCAGCAACCCAGTCTCAGGGGAGACCCAGTACTTC.

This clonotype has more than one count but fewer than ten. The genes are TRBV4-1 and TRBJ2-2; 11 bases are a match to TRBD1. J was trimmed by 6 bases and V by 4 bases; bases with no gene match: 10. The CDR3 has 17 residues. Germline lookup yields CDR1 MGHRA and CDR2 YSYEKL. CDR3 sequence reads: CASSRSGQGGTPGELFF. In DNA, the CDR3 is TGCGCCAGCAGCCGGTCGGGACAGGGGGGAACACCCGGGGAGCTGTTTTTT.